This T cell receptor beta chain was captured in a study of T cell repertoires and Cas9 in healthy adults. Background on the study: Multi-effector potency, cytotoxicity and lineage were assessed in SpCas9-reactive CD4 and CD8 T cells.

Generated by immunoSEQ multiplex PCR, the TCRdb table keeps only in-frame clones and is missing some. Here the sample spans more than 20,000 clones, more than 90% being singletons. Germline assignment: CDR1 LNHDA and CDR2 SQIVND (reference sequence). The CDR3 consists of 12 residues. V gave up 7 bases and J gave up 3 bases, with 9 bases separating them. The source material was CD4+ effector T cells (CD127+, CD25-, CD137-, CD154-) from PBMCs; culture status not recorded. The genes are TRBV19 and TRBJ1-1; D gene ambiguous. The sequence was collected from a human donor in good health. CDR3 bases: TGTGCCAGTAACTTGCGGGACACTGAAGCTTTCTTT. Translating gives CASNLRDTEAFF.